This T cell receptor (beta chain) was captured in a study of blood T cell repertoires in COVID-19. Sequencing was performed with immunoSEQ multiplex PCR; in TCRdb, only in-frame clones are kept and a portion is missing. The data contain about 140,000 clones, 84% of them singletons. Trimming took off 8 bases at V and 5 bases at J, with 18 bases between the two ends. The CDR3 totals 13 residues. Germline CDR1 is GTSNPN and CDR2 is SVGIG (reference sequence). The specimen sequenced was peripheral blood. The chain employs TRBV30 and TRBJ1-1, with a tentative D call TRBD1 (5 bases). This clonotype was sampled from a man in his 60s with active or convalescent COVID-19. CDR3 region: CASGADLGTEAFF. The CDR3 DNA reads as TGTGCCAGTGGGGCGGATTTGGGGACTGAAGCTTTCTTT.